This entry features one T cell receptor beta chain sequence. Its recognized antigen is unknown. No much larger clone exists at a distance of one base, and base qualities are not known. Via the germline V gene (reference sequence), CDR1 is LNHDA and CDR2 SQIVND. From the cysteine through the phenylalanine, the CDR3 covers 13 amino acids. Only the CDR3 portion is preserved as DNA: 39 bases, with reading frame beginning at the first base. After removal of 11 bases from V and 0 bases from J, the junction retains 7 bases not matched to a gene. TCRbeta CDR3 regions were amplified from genomic DNA by means of the immunoSEQ Assay, a bias-controlled multiplex PCR. The study's own analysis went as follows. Nucleated cell counts per sample were estimated from amplification of reference gene primers within the assay. To quantify the absolute abundance of each unique TCRbeta CDR3 rearrangement, sequence reads were collapsed and filtered. Productive Simpson clonality was computed per sample as the square root of Simpson's diversity index over productive rearrangements. Entries here come from immuneACCESS through TCRdb and include only in-frame sequences with V and J called. Some clones fail to appear in such tables; in the studies checked, an unresolved V gene covers under half of the shortfall, and the cause of the remainder is unknown. V, J and clone size derive from that table, while D and trimming were established from the DNA sequence. Here the sample has 200,000 to 250,000 clones; about 93% occur a single time. About 0.8% of the sample is taken by the ten largest.

At one collaborating source in Seattle, patients were enrolled during active infection and were followed longitudinally through the course of disease. The collaborating institutions used their own protocols to collect whole blood in K2EDTA tubes. For TCRbeta analysis, collaborators shipped samples as frozen whole blood, isolated PBMCs, or DNA extracted from either of those sample types. The sample belongs to a study of blood T cell repertoires in COVID-19 (TCRdb year 2020). For the wider study: Samples covering the acute and convalescent phases of COVID-19 were provided by collaborators in the United States, Italy and Spain. Subjects who had been exposed to COVID-19, were actively infected with it, or had recovered from it provided the deeply sampled blood TCRbeta repertoires that made up the dataset. Samples were obtained from the ongoing ImmuneRACE study (first 160 participants) and from about 1,300 subjects provided by 6 global collaborators. Where available, HLA class I and class II types were taken from metadata supplied by the sample provider and were not determined by assay-based typing. The sample metadata nearly always contained a de-identified subject ID, COVID-19 status, age in years and sex. The prospective study material was composed of cDNA or gDNA derived from T cells, B-cell-depleted T cells, or PBMCs. The repertoires were released in a freely available public database intended as a resource for research on the immune response to SARS-CoV-2.

Overall results and qualifications from the work: The quantity of clinical and demographic metadata differed by source and by participant and was supplied without curation.

The sample was peripheral blood. The TCR comes from a man aged 55 to 69 with COVID-19, enrolled during active disease. Recombination connected TRBV19 to TRBJ2-7; TRBD1 lines up with 7 middle nucleotides. The CDR3 region has the sequence CAGWDSFSYEQYF. The nucleotides are TGTGCCGGTTGGGACAGCTTCTCCTACGAGCAGTACTTC.